This T cell receptor beta chain was recovered during a study of blood T cell repertoires in COVID-19. Study processing details: Nucleated cell number was recorded as an estimate derived from reference gene primer amplification. Clones were sequenced by immunoSEQ multiplex PCR, and TCRdb holds only the in-frame ones, with some missing. V and J calls and clone size are those listed in that table; D and trimming were worked out from the DNA. Here the sample spans fewer than 300,000 clones, roughly 90% being singletons. Germline-derived CDR1 and CDR2 are SEHNR and FQNEAQ (reference sequence). The CDR3 covers 13 residues. V trimming: 3 bases; J trimming: 8 bases; junction bases outside the gene matches: 4.

The chain uses TRBV7-9 and TRBJ2-7; TRBD1 matches at 10 bases. This receptor was identified in a man between 60 and 75 years old who had recovered from COVID-19. The sequencing sample was made of peripheral blood. CDR3 bases: TGTGCCAGCAGCTTGGGACAGGGGAGAAAGCAGTACTTC. Translating it yields CASSLGQGRKQYF.